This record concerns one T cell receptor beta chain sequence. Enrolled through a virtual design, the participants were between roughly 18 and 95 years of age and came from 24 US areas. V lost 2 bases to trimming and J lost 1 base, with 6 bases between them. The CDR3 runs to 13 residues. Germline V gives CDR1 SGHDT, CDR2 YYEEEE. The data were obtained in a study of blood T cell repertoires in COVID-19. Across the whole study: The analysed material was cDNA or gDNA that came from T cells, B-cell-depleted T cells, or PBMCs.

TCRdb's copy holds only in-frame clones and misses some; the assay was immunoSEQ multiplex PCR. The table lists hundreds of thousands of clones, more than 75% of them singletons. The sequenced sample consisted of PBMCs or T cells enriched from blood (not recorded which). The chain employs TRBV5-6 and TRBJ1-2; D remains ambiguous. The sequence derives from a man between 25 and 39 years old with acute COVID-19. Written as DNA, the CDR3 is TGTGCCAGCAGCTTAGAGGGTAACTATGGCTACACCTTC. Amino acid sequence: CASSLEGNYGYTF.